This section outlines one T cell receptor (beta chain) sequence together with its context. The antigen remains unidentified. The data originate from a study of cytomegalovirus exposure and HLA in healthy donors. Study results and limitations: Confirmation in vitro established that a few CMV-associated chains were specific for CMV antigens.

This table comes from immunoSEQ multiplex PCR, and its TCRdb copy is limited to in-frame clones, with some not included. The table has approximately 120,000 clones, roughly nine tenths seen once. This receptor was taken from a woman under 30 in good health and CMV-seronegative. Sequencing was done on a sample of PBMCs.

CDR3 residues: CASSSGQENYEQYF. The CDR3 DNA reads as TGTGCCAGCAGTTCCGGACAGGAAAACTACGAGCAGTACTTC. This sequence joins TRBV28 and TRBJ2-7; 7 nucleotides align to TRBD1. V was pared by 4 bases and J by 3 bases, with 6 bases of the junction left unmatched. Germline V lookup: CDR1 MDHEN, CDR2 SYDVKM. The CDR3 has 14 amino acids.